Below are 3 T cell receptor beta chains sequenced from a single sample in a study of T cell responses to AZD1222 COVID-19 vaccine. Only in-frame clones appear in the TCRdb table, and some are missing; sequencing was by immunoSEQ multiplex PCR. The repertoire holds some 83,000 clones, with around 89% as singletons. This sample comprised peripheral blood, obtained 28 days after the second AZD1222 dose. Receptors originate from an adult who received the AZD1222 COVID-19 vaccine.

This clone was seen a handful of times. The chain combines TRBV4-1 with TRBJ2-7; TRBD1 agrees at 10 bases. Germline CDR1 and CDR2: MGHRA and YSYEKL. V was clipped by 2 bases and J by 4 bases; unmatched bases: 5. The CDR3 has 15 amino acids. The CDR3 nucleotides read TGCGCCAGCAGCCAACGACAGGGGGCGATATACGAGCAGTACTTC. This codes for CASSQRQGAIYEQYF.

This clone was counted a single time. CDR3 region: CASSPGGNSNQPQHF. The CDR3 DNA reads as TGTGCCAGCAGTCCCGGCGGAAATAGCAATCAGCCCCAGCATTTT. The V call is TRBV28, the J call TRBJ1-5; no clear D gene. Trimming removed 5 bases from V and 0 bases from J, with 11 bases in between. This CDR3 spans 15 amino acids. In germline, CDR1 is MDHEN, CDR2 SYDVKM.

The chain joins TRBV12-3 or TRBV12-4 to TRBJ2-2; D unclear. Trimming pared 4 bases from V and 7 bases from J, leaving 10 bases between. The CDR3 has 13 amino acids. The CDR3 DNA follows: TGTGCCAGCAGTTCAAGGCTGAACGGGGAGCTGTTTTTT. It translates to CASSSRLNGELFF.